A single sample gave rise to the 20 T cell receptor beta chains below, sequenced in a study of blood T cells in healthy people across ages. The authors ran a second PCR of 7 to 11 cycles using a sample-barcoded 5' primer and a J-beta primer mix. Using its own MiXCR run on the 5' RACE reads, TCRdb lists one record per CDR3 protein. The data contain 750,000 to 850,000 distinct CDR3 sequences, approximately 25% of them singletons. This sample also belongs to another study, concerning T cells of mothers and their children.

The sequenced material came from blood. The receptors derive from a boy between 10 and 17 years old in good health.

V is TRBV10-3 and J is TRBJ2-6; tentative D call: TRBD2 (6 bases). V lost 3 bases and J lost 0, with 18 bases in between. CDR3 length equals 19 residues. CDR1 is ENHRY and CDR2 is SYGVKD in the germline V gene. This chain's CDR3 is CAISDPRTGVSSGANVLTF. The CDR3 coding sequence is TGTGCCATCAGTGACCCTCGGACGGGGGTTTCCTCTGGGGCCAACGTCCTGACTTTC.

V gene TRBV4-3 combines with J gene TRBJ1-1, with 7 bases that match TRBD1. With V trimmed by 0 bases and J by 8 bases, 12 bases remained unmatched. The germline gives CDR1 LGHNA, CDR2 YSLEER. The CDR3 length is 16 residues. This chain's CDR3 is CASSQDGTGEIAEAFF. The CDR3 DNA reads TGCGCCAGCAGCCAAGACGGAACAGGGGAAATAGCGGAAGCTTTCTTT.

This clonotype has only a few counts. The chain links TRBV5-6 to TRBJ2-7; D gene uncertain. Germline CDR1 is SGHDT and CDR2 is YYEEEE. V lost 2 bases, J lost 0 bases, and 6 bases lay in between. The CDR3 loop spans 13 amino acids. The CDR3: CASSFGYSYEQYF. CDR3 coding DNA: TGTGCCAGCAGCTTCGGCTACTCCTACGAGCAGTACTTC. The full variable domain, its missing parts supplied by reference TRBV5-6 and TRBJ2-7, is DAGVTQSPTHLIKTRGQQVTLRCSPKSGHDTVSWYQQALGQGPQFIFQYYEEEERQRGNFPDRFSGHQFPNYSSELNVNALLLGDSALYLCASSFGYSYEQYFGPGTRLTVT.

This clonotype was picked up a small number of times. The rearrangement uses TRBV7-2 and TRBJ2-6; D is uncertain. The germline V gene has CDR1 SGHTA and CDR2 FQGNSA. This CDR3 is built from 16 residues. Trimming stripped 9 bases from V and 0 bases from J, with 15 bases between. For the CDR3, the DNA is TGTGCCAGTCCCCGGCACCAGATCTCTGGGGCCAACGTCCTGACTTTC. This gives the protein CASPRHQISGANVLTF.

This chain connects TRBV11-2 to TRBJ2-1; the D gene is possibly TRBD2 (7 bases). Germline CDR1 reads SGHAT; CDR2 reads FQNNGV. The CDR3 is 16 amino acids. V was clipped by 2 bases and J by 0 bases, with 11 bases between them. For the CDR3, the DNA is TGTGCCAGCAGCTTATCTAGGGGGGGCTCCTACAATGAGCAGTTCTTC. Translated, it gives CASSLSRGGSYNEQFF.

This clonotype was seen more than once but under ten times. The V call is TRBV12-3 or TRBV12-4, the J call TRBJ2-7; possibly TRBD1 for D (5 bases). The CDR3 runs to 13 residues. V lost 3 bases to trimming and J lost 2 bases, with 8 bases between them. The CDR3 DNA sequence: TGTGCCAGCAGTTTTACAGGCCCCTACGAGCAGTACTTC. Amino acid sequence: CASSFTGPYEQYF.

This clonotype has at least ten counts. This sequence joins TRBV7-9 and TRBJ2-4, with 10 nucleotides matching TRBD1. There are 16 residues in the CDR3. The junction had 8 bases not matched to a gene; V was cut back by 5 bases and J by 4 bases. Germline V CDR1 and CDR2: SEHNR, FQNEAQ (reference sequence). The CDR3 loop is CASSTTRDRGKNIQYF. The CDR3 DNA reads as TGTGCCAGCAGCACAACAAGGGACAGGGGAAAAAACATTCAGTACTTC.

The rearrangement uses TRBV15 and TRBJ1-1; no reliable D call. Trimming took 1 base from V and 3 from J, leaving 9 bases between them. This CDR3 is 14 amino acids long. Germline V lookup: CDR1 LNHNV, CDR2 YYDKDF (reference sequence). The CDR3 loop reads CATSRGDGDTEAFF. In nucleotides, the CDR3 is TGTGCCACCAGCAGAGGAGATGGGGACACTGAAGCTTTCTTT.

This chain links TRBV20-1 with TRBJ2-5, with a weak D call TRBD2 (5 bases). Trimming removed 0 bases at V and 5 bases at J, with 13 bases between. The CDR3 spans 14 residues. Germline-derived CDR1 and CDR2 are DFQATT and SNEGSKA (reference sequence). CDR3 sequence reads: CSARDLAGGETQYF. The DNA for the CDR3 is TGCAGTGCTAGAGATCTAGCTGGAGGCGAGACCCAGTACTTC.

This chain uses TRBV7-9 with TRBJ2-3, with 14 bases identical to TRBD2. This CDR3 is 15 amino acids long. V was clipped by 5 bases and J by 9 bases; unmatched bases: 7. Germline lookup yields CDR1 SEHNR and CDR2 FQNEAQ (reference sequence). CDR3 DNA: TGTGCCAGCAGCACGGGACTAGCGGGAGCGGGGACGCAGTATTTT. It encodes CASSTGLAGAGTQYF. The whole variable domain, remainder taken from reference TRBV7-9 and TRBJ2-3, is DTGVSQNPRHKITKRGQNVTFRCDPISEHNRLYWYRQTLGQGPEFLTYFQNEAQLEKSRLLSDRFSAERPKGSFSTLEIQRTEQGDSAMYLCASSTGLAGAGTQYFGPGTRLTVL.

The chain uses TRBV6-5 and TRBJ1-3; D gene ambiguous. This CDR3 comprises 15 residues. Germline-derived CDR1 and CDR2 are MNHEY and SVGAGI. V dropped 7 bases and J dropped 0 bases, with 13 bases sitting between them. CDR3 bases: TGTGCCAGCATTTCGGCCTCTTTCTCTGGAAACACCATATATTTT. Amino acid sequence: CASISASFSGNTIYF.

The chain has TRBV29-1 and TRBJ2-5; a possible D gene is TRBD1 (6 bases). The CDR3 spans 13 residues. CDR1 is SQVTM, CDR2 ANQGSEA, per germline. Trimming stripped 5 bases from V and 2 bases from J, with 12 bases between. The CDR3 protein is CSVQGRLQETQYF. The DNA for the CDR3 is TGCAGCGTTCAGGGGAGACTTCAAGAGACCCAGTACTTC.

The chain uses TRBV20-1 and TRBJ2-7; D tentatively fits TRBD1 or TRBD2 (5 bases each). Germline V gene data show CDR1 as DFQATT and CDR2 as SNEGSKA (reference sequence). This CDR3 comprises 13 residues. V dropped 5 bases and J dropped 7 bases, with 18 bases sitting between them. In DNA form, the CDR3 reads TGCAGTGCTCGGGTGAGGGGTTCAGGGGAGCAGTACTTC. As protein: CSARVRGSGEQYF.

V is TRBV12-3 or TRBV12-4 and J is TRBJ2-7; TRBD1 aligns across 10 bases. V lost 6 bases, J lost 6 bases, and 11 bases stayed unmatched. The CDR3 runs 15 residues. The CDR3 loop is CASSSAGTGAGEQYF. The CDR3 DNA sequence: TGTGCCAGCAGCTCGGCCGGGACAGGGGCAGGCGAGCAGTACTTC.

This clonotype occurred a few times. The chain combines TRBV28 with TRBJ2-5; D ambiguous. The DNA end is a closer match to TRBJ2-1, so the J assignment may be wrong. Germline CDR1 MDHEN, CDR2 SYDVKM. The CDR3 is 14 amino acids. This CDR3 is CASSLFPRGAEQFF. In DNA form, the CDR3 reads TGTGCCAGCAGTTTATTTCCCCGAGGTGCTGAGCAGTTCTTC.

The rearrangement uses TRBV7-2 and TRBJ1-4; 9 bases align to TRBD1. With 5 bases clipped from V and 7 bases from J, the junction kept 5 bases outside the gene matches. CDR1 is SGHTA, CDR2 FQGNSA, per germline. The CDR3 runs 14 residues. CDR3 residues: CASSGQGRAEKLFF. The CDR3 DNA follows: TGTGCCAGCAGCGGACAGGGGAGGGCTGAAAAACTGTTTTTT. Complete variable domain (other parts from reference TRBV7-2 and TRBJ1-4): GAGVSQSPSNKVTEKGKDVELRCDPISGHTALYWYRQSLGQGLEFLIYFQGNSAPDKSGLPSDRFSAERTGGSVSTLTIQRTQQEDSAVYLCASSGQGRAEKLFFGSGTQLSVL.

V is TRBV30 and J is TRBJ2-4; D is perhaps TRBD2 (6 bases). This CDR3 comprises 16 residues. Germline V gene lookup returns CDR1 GTSNPN and CDR2 SVGIG (reference sequence). V was shortened by 4 bases and J by 3 bases, with 19 bases between the two germline ends. Written as DNA, the CDR3 is TGTGCCTGGATGCGGGGATGGGGACTCGGCAAAAACATTCAGTACTTC. Protein: CAWMRGWGLGKNIQYF.

This clonotype was counted between two and nine times. V gene TRBV7-2 combines with J gene TRBJ1-4, with D perhaps TRBD1 (6 bases). The V gene lost 5 bases and the J gene lost 3 bases, with 13 bases spanning the gap. Per germline, CDR1 SGHTA and CDR2 FQGNSA. The CDR3 sequence is 15 residues long. DNA of the CDR3: TGTGCCAGCAGCCCAGGGGACACCGCTAATGAAAAACTGTTTTTT. Encoded protein: CASSPGDTANEKLFF.

The gene calls are TRBV5-4 and TRBJ2-5; D gene uncertain. Germline CDR1 is SGHNT and CDR2 is YYREEE (reference sequence). CDR3 length equals 14 residues. V was cut by 3 bases and J by 1 base, with 10 bases left in between. The CDR3: CASSSTKTQETQYF. The DNA for the CDR3 is TGTGCCAGCAGCTCCACCAAGACCCAAGAGACCCAGTACTTC.

V and J are TRBV4-3 and TRBJ2-7, with a weak D call TRBD1 (6 bases). The CDR3 runs 15 residues. The ends were cut back, 0 bases at V and 2 bases at J, with 11 bases in the middle. Germline V CDR1 and CDR2: LGHNA, YSLEER. CDR3 DNA sequence: TGCGCCAGCAGCCAAGAGCAGGGGAGTGCCTACGAGCAGTACTTC. As protein: CASSQEQGSAYEQYF.